This TCR beta chain was sequenced for a study of blood T cell repertoires in COVID-19. The overall study: COVID-19 samples from acute and convalescent phases originated in the United States, Italy and Spain. Sample material is recorded as cDNA or gDNA derived from T cells, B-cell-depleted T cells, or PBMCs.

Generated by immunoSEQ multiplex PCR, the TCRdb table keeps only in-frame clones and is missing some. The profile covers roughly 220,000 clones, with 86% appearing a single time and 2% to 2.5% taken by the ten largest. Trimming took 10 bases from V and 3 from J; bases not matched to a gene: 6. Germline-derived CDR1 and CDR2 are MGHRA and YSYEKL. This CDR3 comprises 13 residues. The sequenced sample was peripheral blood. The chain joins TRBV4-1 to TRBJ2-7; 10 bases map to TRBD1. The TCR was taken from a man younger than 40 who had recovered from COVID-19. This CDR3 reads CATRRTGGYEQYF. CDR3 DNA sequence: TGCGCCACACGTAGGACAGGGGGCTACGAGCAGTACTTC.